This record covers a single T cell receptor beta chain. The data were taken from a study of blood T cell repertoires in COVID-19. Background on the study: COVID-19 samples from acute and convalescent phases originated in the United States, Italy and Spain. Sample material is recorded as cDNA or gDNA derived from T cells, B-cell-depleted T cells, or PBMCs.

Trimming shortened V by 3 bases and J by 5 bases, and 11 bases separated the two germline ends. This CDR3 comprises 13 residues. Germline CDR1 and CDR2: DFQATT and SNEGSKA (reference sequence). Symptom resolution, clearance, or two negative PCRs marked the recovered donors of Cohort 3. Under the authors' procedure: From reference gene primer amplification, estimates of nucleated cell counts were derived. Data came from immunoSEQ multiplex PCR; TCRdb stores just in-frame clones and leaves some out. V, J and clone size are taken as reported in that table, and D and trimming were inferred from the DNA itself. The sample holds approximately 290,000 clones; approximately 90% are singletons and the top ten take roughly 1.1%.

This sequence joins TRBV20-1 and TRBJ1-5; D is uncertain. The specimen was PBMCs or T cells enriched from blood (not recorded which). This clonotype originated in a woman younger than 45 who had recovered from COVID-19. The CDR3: CSASAGPHQPQHF. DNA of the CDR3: TGCAGTGCTAGTGCCGGTCCCCATCAGCCCCAGCATTTT.